The 28 T cell receptor beta chains below come from one sample, sequenced in a study of T cell clonality in common variable immunodeficiency. Method: immunoSEQ multiplex PCR; TCRdb's copy keeps in-frame clones and lacks some. The sample was found to contain some 50,000 clones, and every one recurs. Source material: peripheral blood mononuclear cells. The source of these receptors is a person aged 18-70 years in good health.

This clone was seen ten or more times. The CDR3 is CASSGSGVGTQYF. The covered CDR3 bases are TGTGCCAGTAGTGGTAGCGGGGTAGGTACG. The chain couples TRBV19 to TRBJ2-3, with 8 positions matching TRBD2. The CDR3 goes on 3 residues after the read ends, and that part is filled in from the germline J gene. Germline V gives CDR1 LNHDA, CDR2 SQIVND (reference sequence). The V segment lost 5 bases and the J segment 8 bases; nucleotides outside the gene matches: 6. The CDR3 spans 13 residues. The complete variable domain, with remaining parts taken from reference TRBV19 and TRBJ2-3, reads DGGITQSPKYLFRKEGQNVTLSCEQNLNHDAMYWYRQDPGQGLRLIYYSQIVNDFQKGDIAEGYSVSREKKESFPLTVTSAQKNPTAFYLCASSGSGVGTQYFGPGTRLTVL.

This clone was seen ten or more times. The read stops 3 residues short of the end of the CDR3; the missing end is completed from the germline J gene. Distinct nucleotide sequences in the sample also encode this CDR3. The chain recombines TRBV18 with TRBJ1-5; 7 bases are shared with TRBD1. Germline CDR1 is KGHSH and CDR2 is LQKENI. The CDR3 runs 14 residues. V trimming: 2 bases; J trimming: 3 bases; junction bases outside the gene matches: 1. This chain's CDR3 is CASSPGTDNQPQHF. The sequenced part of the CDR3 DNA is TGTGCCAGCTCACCAGGGACAGACAATCAGCCC.

This clone was recorded many times. Coverage ceases 3 residues before the CDR3 finishes, and the germline J gene fills in the end. The chain is built from TRBV5-1 and TRBJ2-1; 12 nucleotides line up with TRBD2. Trimming took 2 bases from V and 7 from J; bases not matched to a gene: 4. Germline V gene data show CDR1 as SGHRS and CDR2 as YFSETQ. This CDR3 has 15 residues. CDR3 DNA, as far as it was read: TGCGCCAGCAGCTTCCTAGCGGGGGGGCCGAATGAG. It translates to CASSFLAGGPNE. The whole CDR3 sequence is CASSFLAGGPNEQFF. The full variable domain, with the rest looked up from reference TRBV5-1 and TRBJ2-1, is KAGVTQTPRYLIKTRGQQVTLSCSPISGHRSVSWYQQTPGQGLQFLFEYFSETQRNKGNFPGRFSGRQFSNSRSEMNVSTLELGDSALYLCASSFLAGGPNEQFFGPGTRLTVL.

This clone has ten or more counts. The CDR3 extends 3 residues past the end of the read, so its final part is completed from the germline J gene. The chain couples TRBV12-3 or TRBV12-4 to TRBJ2-5; 9 nucleotides align to TRBD2. The ends lost 4 bases at V and 5 bases at J; junction bases unmatched: 8. The CDR3 totals 15 residues. The CDR3 sequence: CASSWAGGLRETQYF. The sequenced part of the CDR3 DNA is TGTGCCAGCAGTTGGGCGGGGGGGCTGAGGGAGACC.

This clone was seen many times. The read gets to within 3 residues of the CDR3 end, and the germline J gene fills in the rest. V usage is TRBV7-6 and J usage is TRBJ2-2; 12 nucleotides align to TRBD2. Germline V gives CDR1 SGHVS, CDR2 FNYEAQ. This CDR3 has 17 residues. With V trimmed by 5 bases and J by 7 bases, 11 bases remained unmatched. The CDR3 spells CASSLPLAGGLGGELFF. Incomplete CDR3 DNA: TGTGCCAGCAGCCTCCCTCTAGCGGGGGGGCTTGGCGGGGAG.

This clone was counted many times. The observed sequence ends 3 residues before the CDR3 terminus, with the missing tail filled in from the germline J gene. The chain carries TRBV4-1 and TRBJ2-5; weak D call: TRBD1 (5 bases). CDR3 length: 13 residues. Deletions cut 3 bases from V and 5 bases from J, with 10 bases between. CDR1 and CDR2 from the germline V gene are MGHRA and YSYEKL. CDR3 DNA, as far as it was read: TGCGCCAGCAGCCATTACTGGGGCGAGACC. This sequence encodes CASSHYWGET. The entire CDR3 reads CASSHYWGETQYF.

The sample holds many counts of this clone. The read falls 3 residues short of the CDR3 end, and the missing part is taken from the germline J gene. The same CDR3 is also encoded by other DNA sequences in this sample. This chain uses TRBV20-1 with TRBJ2-3; 8 nucleotides line up with TRBD2. Germline V gene data show CDR1 as DFQATT and CDR2 as SNEGSKA (reference sequence). V lost 1 base and J lost 0; bases outside the gene matches: 0. CDR3 size: 14 residues. Partial CDR3 DNA: TGCAGTGCTAGAGCGGGGGGGAGCACAGATACG. Protein product: CSARAGGSTDT. From start to end, the CDR3 is CSARAGGSTDTQYF.

This clone was seen many times. The CDR3 end falls 3 residues outside the read, so it is completed with the germline J gene. In the same sample, other DNA sequences code for this CDR3. The rearrangement joins TRBV4-2 to TRBJ2-3, with no clear D. Per the germline V gene, CDR1 is LGHNA and CDR2 is YNFKEQ. Trimming took off 1 base at V and 1 base at J, with 9 bases between the two ends. The CDR3 totals 15 residues. CDR3 bases read: TGTGCCAGCAGCCAAGTCAGTCGAGGCACAGATACG. Protein: CASSQVSRGTDT. The CDR3 in its entirety is CASSQVSRGTDTQYF.

Ten or more counts support this clone. Sequencing ends 3 residues short of the CDR3 end; the germline J gene provides the rest. The chain recombines TRBV7-8 with TRBJ2-7, with a possible D match to TRBD1 (5 bases). V dropped 3 bases and J dropped 0 bases, with 15 bases sitting between them. CDR1 SGHVS and CDR2 FQNEAQ come from the germline V gene. This CDR3 is built from 16 residues. The CDR3 region is CASSLWGTRASYEQYF. CDR3 bases read: TGTGCCAGCAGCTTGTGGGGCACACGGGCCTCCTACGAG.

Ten or more counts support this clone. The read ends 3 residues early relative to the CDR3; the germline J gene fills the gap. The rearrangement links TRBV6-2 or TRBV6-3 to TRBJ2-3, with 8 bases matching TRBD2. Germline V gives CDR1 MNHEY, CDR2 SVGEGT. The V segment lost 4 bases and the J segment 3 bases; nucleotides outside the gene matches: 3. This CDR3 is 14 amino acids long. CDR3 region: CASSWGLGTDTQYF. The sequenced CDR3 bases are TGTGCCAGCAGTTGGGGACTAGGAACAGATACG.

This clone was found many times. Read sequence stops 3 residues before the CDR3 end, and the germline J gene provides the missing end. The chain uses TRBV5-1 and TRBJ1-2, with 7 positions matching TRBD1. The CDR3 spans 12 residues. The germline V gene encodes CDR1 SGHRS and CDR2 YFSETQ. V gave up 7 bases and J gave up 7 bases; unmatched junction bases: 7. CDR3 bases read: TGCGCCAGCCGGGACAGTTTGTTTGGC. As protein: CASRDSLFG. The complete CDR3 reads CASRDSLFGYTF.

This clone appeared many times. The CDR3 extends 3 residues past the end of the read, so its final part is completed from the germline J gene. This sequence joins TRBV30 and TRBJ1-1, with unresolved D. Trimming pared 2 bases from V and 4 bases from J, leaving 17 bases between. The CDR3 runs to 15 residues. Looked up from germline, CDR1 is GTSNPN and CDR2 is SVGIG (reference sequence). CDR3 sequence reads: CAWSKGFEGRTEAFF. The sequenced part of the CDR3 DNA is TGTGCCTGGAGTAAAGGTTTCGAGGGCCGCACTGAA.

There are many counts of this clone. The CDR3 end lies 3 residues beyond the end of the read and is filled in from the germline J gene. This chain uses TRBV19 with TRBJ1-6, with 12 bases identical to TRBD1. CDR1 LNHDA and CDR2 SQIVND come from the germline V gene (reference sequence). The ends lost 3 bases at V and 9 bases at J; junction bases unmatched: 3. The CDR3 covers 15 residues. CDR3 sequence reads: CASSIRDRGRSPLHF. Partial CDR3 DNA: TGTGCCAGTAGTATTCGGGACAGGGGGCGTTCACCC.

This clone was seen many times. The read terminates 3 residues before the CDR3 end, so the remaining end is supplied by the germline J gene. This chain uses TRBV9 with TRBJ2-7, with D hard to call. The V gene lost 0 bases and the J gene lost 1 base, with 8 bases spanning the gap. This CDR3 has 14 amino acids. From germline, CDR1 is SGDLS and CDR2 YYNGEE. CDR3: CASSVDFGSYEQYF. The CDR3 DNA, read in part, is TGTGCCAGCAGCGTAGATTTCGGTTCCTACGAG.

In its sample, this clone was seen many times. Sequencing ends 3 residues short of the CDR3 end; the germline J gene provides the rest. The gene calls are TRBV28 and TRBJ2-7; 8 bases fit TRBD2. The germline V gene encodes CDR1 MDHEN and CDR2 SYDVKM. The CDR3 runs 15 residues. Trimming at V came to 2 bases and at J to 3 bases, leaving 6 bases not matched to a gene. The part of the CDR3 DNA that was read is TGTGCCAGCAGTTTAGGGGCGGGGGGAGGCTACGAG. Translating it yields CASSLGAGGGYE. The full CDR3 sequence reads CASSLGAGGGYEQYF.

This clone was picked up many times. The CDR3 end falls 3 residues outside the read, so it is completed with the germline J gene. The chain couples TRBV2 to TRBJ1-1; D possibly corresponds to TRBD1 (5 bases). Germline CDR1 SNHLY, CDR2 FYNNEI. CDR3 size: 12 residues. The CDR3 loop reads CASMGGDLRAFF. CDR3 DNA, as far as it was read: TGTGCCAGCATGGGGGGGGATCTGAGA.

Many counts were recorded for this clone. The CDR3 extends 3 residues past the end of the read, so its final part is completed from the germline J gene. V and J are TRBV7-9 and TRBJ2-7; TRBD1 aligns across 7 bases. The germline gives CDR1 SEHNR, CDR2 FQNEAQ (reference sequence). The CDR3 sequence is 13 residues long. Trimming cost V 5 bases and J 1 base; bases outside gene matches: 2. The CDR3 loop reads CASSMDRSYEQYF. The sequenced part of the CDR3 DNA is TGTGCCAGCAGCATGGACAGGTCCTACGAG.

This clone has ten or more counts. The CDR3 extends 3 residues past the end of the read, so its final part is completed from the germline J gene. The chain recombines TRBV12-3 or TRBV12-4 with TRBJ1-2; 10 bases align to TRBD1. The CDR3 length is 13 residues. The sequenced part of the CDR3 DNA is TGTGCCAGCAGTTGGGACAGGGGAATCGGC. Translating gives CASSWDRGIG. The whole CDR3 sequence reads CASSWDRGIGYTF.

This clone was seen ten or more times. Read sequence stops 3 residues before the CDR3 end, and the germline J gene provides the missing end. The V gene is TRBV19, the J gene TRBJ1-5; D gene unclear. The CDR3 contains 14 residues. V lost 8 bases, J lost 6 bases, and 17 bases lay in between. The V gene's germline CDR1 is LNHDA and CDR2 SQIVND (reference sequence). The sequenced part of the CDR3 DNA is TGTGCCAGTTCTAGAGGCACTTCTCCTCAGCCC. Translating it yields CASSRGTSPQP. The complete CDR3 protein is CASSRGTSPQPQHF.

This clone was recorded many times. The sequenced fragment ends 3 residues before the CDR3 boundary, so the rest is inferred from the germline J gene. This sequence joins TRBV20-1 and TRBJ1-5, with 10 bases matching TRBD1. The CDR3 totals 13 residues. V was pared by 5 bases and J by 5 bases, with 3 bases of the junction left unmatched. The germline CDR1 and CDR2 sequences are DFQATT and SNEGSKA (reference sequence). The CDR3 loop reads CSAGDRGDQPQHF. The CDR3 bases that were read are TGCAGTGCTGGGGACAGGGGAGATCAGCCC.

This clone was found many times. The read falls 3 residues short of the CDR3 end, and the missing part is taken from the germline J gene. The chain recombines TRBV12-3 or TRBV12-4 with TRBJ1-2, with a possible D match to TRBD1 (6 bases). V was clipped by 3 bases and J by 7 bases, with 21 bases between them. CDR3 length equals 16 residues. Partial CDR3 DNA: TGTGCCAGCAGTTTTAGAGCGCTTTACAGGGAGGGTGGC. This gives the protein CASSFRALYREGG. The CDR3 reads in full as CASSFRALYREGGYTF.

This clone was counted ten times or more. Incomplete CDR3 DNA: TGTGCCAGTAGTATGGACAGGGGGCGCGAAATCAATCAGCCC. Amino acids: CASSMDRGREINQP. The CDR3 as a whole reads CASSMDRGREINQPQHF. The chain combines TRBV19 with TRBJ1-5, with 11 bases lining up with TRBD1. From the germline J gene comes the end of the CDR3, since the read stops 3 residues before it. Trimming at V came to 3 bases and at J to 3 bases, leaving 7 bases not matched to a gene. The CDR3 is 17 residues long. Germline assignment: CDR1 LNHDA and CDR2 SQIVND (reference sequence).

This clone was observed many times. The read stops 3 residues short of the end of the CDR3; the missing end is completed from the germline J gene. The chain joins TRBV28 to TRBJ2-1; a weak D match, TRBD1 (8 bases). V was trimmed by 2 bases and J by 3 bases, leaving 11 bases between them. Germline assignment: CDR1 MDHEN and CDR2 SYDVKM. This CDR3 region has 15 residues. The CDR3 protein is CASSLTGGDYNEQFF. CDR3 bases read: TGTGCCAGCAGTTTAACAGGGGGGGACTACAATGAG.

The table lists this clone with many counts. Coverage ceases 3 residues before the CDR3 finishes, and the germline J gene fills in the end. V gene TRBV30 combines with J gene TRBJ1-1; a weak D match, TRBD1 (5 bases). Trimming took off 5 bases at V and 1 base at J, with 11 bases between the two ends. The CDR3 runs 13 residues. CDR1 and CDR2 (germline): GTSNPN, SVGIG (reference sequence). Incomplete CDR3 DNA: TGTGCCTGGTTATGGGGCGAGAACACTGAA. Protein sequence: CAWLWGENTE. The complete CDR3 reads CAWLWGENTEAFF.

This clone was recorded at least ten times. The read stops 3 residues short of the end of the CDR3; the missing end is completed from the germline J gene. The genes are TRBV5-1 and TRBJ2-2, with a weak D call TRBD2 (6 bases). CDR1 is SGHRS, CDR2 YFSETQ, per germline. Trimming took off 0 bases at V and 7 bases at J, with 13 bases between the two ends. The CDR3 runs to 15 residues. The CDR3 is CASSLEAGQYGELFF. CDR3 DNA (partial): TGCGCCAGCAGCTTGGAGGCGGGGCAGTACGGGGAG.

This clone was observed at least ten times. The CDR3 end falls 3 residues outside the read, so it is completed with the germline J gene. V is TRBV19 and J is TRBJ1-2; TRBD1 agrees at 8 bases. CDR1 is LNHDA, CDR2 SQIVND, per germline (reference sequence). V dropped 0 bases and J dropped 6; count of bases not matched to a gene: 6. The CDR3 consists of 15 residues. The part of the CDR3 DNA that was read is TGTGCCAGTAGTATAGAGGACAGGGCCGTTCATGGC. This translates into CASSIEDRAVHG. The whole CDR3 protein reads CASSIEDRAVHGYTF.

The table lists this clone with many counts. The missing CDR3 end, 3 residues past where the read stops, is filled in from the germline J gene. The gene calls are TRBV30 and TRBJ1-2; unclear D gene. Per germline, CDR1 GTSNPN and CDR2 SVGIG (reference sequence). This CDR3 comprises 13 residues. The V and J ends lost 0 bases and 4 bases respectively, with 9 bases between them. Incomplete CDR3 DNA: TGTGCCTGGAGTGTATCAGGTGGCTATGGC. Translating gives CAWSVSGGYG. The full CDR3 protein is CAWSVSGGYGYTF.

A word on this clone: The read falls 3 residues short of the CDR3 end, and the missing part is taken from the germline J gene. The J gene is TRBJ2-3, the V gene TRBV7-2, with TRBD2 matching over 13 bases. The germline gives CDR1 SGHTA, CDR2 FQGNSA. The CDR3 spans 18 residues. The V gene end was trimmed by 0 bases and the J gene end by 5 bases; junction bases not matched to a gene: 8. The part of the CDR3 DNA that was read is TGTGCCAGCAGCTTAGCGACCACTAGCGGGGGGGCAAGAGATACG. It specifies CASSLATTSGGARDT. In full, the CDR3 reads CASSLATTSGGARDTQYF. The entire variable domain, with the rest obtained from reference TRBV7-2 and TRBJ2-3, is as follows: GAGVSQSPSNKVTEKGKDVELRCDPISGHTALYWYRQSLGQGLEFLIYFQGNSAPDKSGLPSDRFSAERTGGSVSTLTIQRTQQEDSAVYLCASSLATTSGGARDTQYFGPGTRLTVL.